The 28 T cell receptor beta chains presented below share a single source sample, sequenced in a study of blood T cell repertoires in COVID-19. Assay: immunoSEQ multiplex PCR; the TCRdb copy retains only in-frame clones and omits some. The data contain about 490,000 clones, over 75% of them seen just once; the ten biggest clones take up roughly 3.2%. The sequenced material came from peripheral blood. Receptors were obtained from a human donor in a cohort sampled during active COVID-19.

The V and J genes are TRBV19 and TRBJ2-1; 7 bases line up with TRBD1. The junction had 2 bases not matched to a gene; V was cut back by 3 bases and J by 0 bases. CDR3 length equals 15 residues. Germline V gene sequence: CDR1 LNHDA, CDR2 SQIVND (reference sequence). In nucleotides, the CDR3 is TGTGCCAGTAGTATCAGGGGGAGCTCCTACAATGAGCAGTTCTTC. This sequence encodes CASSIRGSSYNEQFF.

V usage is TRBV21-1 and J usage is TRBJ2-1; TRBD1 is the table's D call, not checked against the DNA. TRBV21-1 is assigned pseudogene status. This CDR3 contains 17 residues. The DNA of the CDR3 is TGTGCCAGCAGCACCCGTAGCAGGGCCCTCTCCTACAATGAGCAGTTCTTC. Translated, it gives CASSTRSRALSYNEQFF.

This chain uses TRBV19 with TRBJ1-1, with a weak D call TRBD1 (6 bases). In germline, CDR1 is LNHDA, CDR2 SQIVND (reference sequence). V lost 5 bases and J 4 bases, leaving 20 bases between the germline ends. The CDR3 covers 16 residues. The CDR3, as DNA: TGTGCCAGTAGTGACCCGACAGGCCCTAGTGGCACTGAAGCTTTCTTT. Translated, it gives CASSDPTGPSGTEAFF. The full variable domain, its missing parts supplied by reference TRBV19 and TRBJ1-1, is DGGITQSPKYLFRKEGQNVTLSCEQNLNHDAMYWYRQDPGQGLRLIYYSQIVNDFQKGDIAEGYSVSREKKESFPLTVTSAQKNPTAFYLCASSDPTGPSGTEAFFGQGTRLTVV.

The chain recombines TRBV27 with TRBJ1-2; 11 positions agree with TRBD1. CDR1 MNHEY and CDR2 SMNVEV come from the germline V gene (reference sequence). This CDR3 is built from 14 residues. The trim removed 3 bases at V and 8 bases at J, leaving 5 bases unmatched. In nucleotides, the CDR3 is TGTGCCAGCAGTTTGGGACAGGGGGTCTTCGGCTACACCTTC. This sequence encodes CASSLGQGVFGYTF.

The chain is built from TRBV19 and TRBJ2-1; D remains unclear. The CDR3 runs to 13 residues. Trimming pared 7 bases from V and 4 bases from J, leaving 11 bases between. From germline, CDR1 is LNHDA and CDR2 SQIVND (reference sequence). CDR3 sequence (DNA): TGTGCCAGTACCACGAGGTATTACAATGAGCAGTTCTTC. Translated: CASTTRYYNEQFF.

The J gene is TRBJ1-1, the V gene TRBV5-4; TRBD1 aligns across 7 bases. The CDR3 totals 13 residues. The ends lost 4 bases at V and 3 bases at J; junction bases unmatched: 3. Germline V gene lookup returns CDR1 SGHNT and CDR2 YYREEE (reference sequence). This CDR3 is CASSRDSHTEAFF. DNA for the CDR3: TGTGCCAGCAGCCGGGACAGCCACACTGAAGCTTTCTTT.

At least ten counts were recorded for this clone. This chain uses TRBV29-1 with TRBJ2-1, with D possibly matching TRBD1 (6 bases). From germline, CDR1 is SQVTM and CDR2 ANQGSEA. V lost 7 bases and J lost 7, with 17 bases in between. CDR3 length: 13 residues. This CDR3 reads CSALTGIGNEQFF. CDR3 in DNA: TGCAGCGCCCTTACAGGGATTGGGAATGAGCAGTTCTTC.

The chain carries TRBV19 and TRBJ2-1; no clear D. This CDR3 region has 14 residues. The V gene lost 7 bases and the J gene lost 0 bases, with 10 bases spanning the gap. CDR1 is LNHDA, CDR2 SQIVND, per germline (reference sequence). The CDR3 sequence is CASMVPGSYNEQFF. In DNA form, the CDR3 reads TGTGCCAGTATGGTGCCAGGCTCCTACAATGAGCAGTTCTTC.

The rearrangement links TRBV6-6 to TRBJ1-1; TRBD1 aligns across 10 bases. The germline V gene has CDR1 MNHNY and CDR2 SVGAGI (reference sequence). The CDR3 runs 15 residues. V was clipped by 5 bases and J by 7 bases; unmatched bases: 10. This chain's CDR3 is CASSDSGTGEHEAFF. CDR3 DNA sequence: TGTGCCAGCAGTGACAGCGGGACAGGGGAACATGAAGCTTTCTTT.

V gene TRBV6-2 or TRBV6-3 combines with J gene TRBJ1-4; D unclear. This CDR3 has 20 amino acids. Deletions cut 0 bases from V and 6 bases from J, with 26 bases between. CDR1 MNHEY and CDR2 SVGEGT come from the germline V gene. For the CDR3, the DNA is TGTGCCAGCAGTTACTCGGGTTCGGGGATGCAATGGTACTGGGATGAAAAACTGTTTTTT. This translates into CASSYSGSGMQWYWDEKLFF.

The chain has TRBV19 and TRBJ2-1, with D possibly TRBD2 on 5 matching bases. CDR1 is LNHDA and CDR2 is SQIVND in the germline V gene (reference sequence). Trimming cost V 8 bases and J 6 bases, with 11 bases left between them. The CDR3 extends over 12 amino acids. The CDR3 bases are TGTGCCAGTGGCCGGAGGTTCAATGAGCAGTTCTTC. Its translation is CASGRRFNEQFF.

The chain carries TRBV15 and TRBJ1-1; 8 nucleotides line up with TRBD1. There are 16 residues in the CDR3. Germline V gene data show CDR1 as LNHNV and CDR2 as YYDKDF (reference sequence). J lost 0 bases, V lost 1 base, and 4 bases had no gene match. The CDR3 DNA follows: TGTGCCACCAGCAGAGGACGACAGGGGCTGAACACTGAAGCTTTCTTT. Residues: CATSRGRQGLNTEAFF. Full variable domain (rest looked up from reference TRBV15 and TRBJ1-1): DAMVIQNPRYQVTQFGKPVTLSCSQTLNHNVMYWYQQKSSQAPKLLFHYYDKDFNNEADTPDNFQSRRPNTSFCFLDIRSPGLGDTAMYLCATSRGRQGLNTEAFFGQGTRLTVV.

The V gene is TRBV9, the J gene TRBJ2-1, with 13 bases matching TRBD2. The ends lost 2 bases at V and 0 bases at J; junction bases unmatched: 5. Germline values: CDR1 SGDLS, CDR2 YYNGEE. CDR3 length equals 18 residues. CDR3 in amino acids: CASSVGLAGDYSYNEQFF. The CDR3 DNA is TGTGCCAGCAGCGTCGGACTAGCGGGAGACTACTCCTACAATGAGCAGTTCTTC.

The rearrangement joins TRBV28 to TRBJ2-4; D perhaps matches TRBD1 (6 bases). With 5 bases removed from V and 0 bases from J, the gap between germline ends came to 11 bases. This CDR3 spans 15 amino acids. Germline loops: CDR1 MDHEN, CDR2 SYDVKM. The CDR3: CASSPLGGAKNIQYF. CDR3 coding DNA: TGTGCCAGCAGTCCTTTAGGGGGAGCCAAAAACATTCAGTACTTC.

V is TRBV6-5 and J is TRBJ2-5; D gene ambiguous. Germline lookup yields CDR1 MNHEY and CDR2 SVGAGI. The CDR3 is 12 amino acids. V lost 4 bases, J lost 7 bases, and 10 bases lay in between. The CDR3 sequence: CASSSPARTQYF. CDR3 nucleotides: TGTGCCAGCAGTTCGCCAGCGAGGACCCAGTACTTC.

J is TRBJ2-7 and V is TRBV7-2; D remains ambiguous. This CDR3 contains 14 residues. V gave up 0 bases and J gave up 6 bases, with 12 bases separating them. Germline V lookup: CDR1 SGHTA, CDR2 FQGNSA. CDR3 in DNA: TGTGCCAGCAGCTTAGCGTCTAGTCCTCTCGAGCAGTACTTC. It yields the protein CASSLASSPLEQYF.

The V gene is TRBV27, the J gene TRBJ2-5; 8 bases agree with TRBD2. J gave up 5 bases and V 6 bases, and 11 bases lay outside the gene matches. Germline CDR1 MNHEY, CDR2 SMNVEV (reference sequence). CDR3 size: 15 residues. The CDR3 sequence is CASRNAGRARETQYF. Written as DNA, the CDR3 is TGTGCCAGCAGAAACGCCGGGAGGGCCAGGGAGACCCAGTACTTC.

The V and J genes are TRBV3-1 (or the pseudogene TRBV3-2) and TRBJ2-3, with 9 bases that match TRBD2. The CDR3 is 16 residues long. CDR1 LGHDT and CDR2 YNNKEL come from the germline V gene (reference sequence). The ends lost 4 bases at V and 4 bases at J; junction bases unmatched: 9. This chain's CDR3 is CASSLRGSGSPDTQYF. CDR3 coding DNA: TGTGCCAGCAGCCTTCGCGGTAGCGGGAGCCCAGATACGCAGTATTTT.

This clone showed up just a few times. The chain is built from TRBV29-1 and TRBJ1-1; TRBD1 matches at 7 bases. CDR3 length: 14 residues. Germline V lookup: CDR1 SQVTM, CDR2 ANQGSEA. Trimming cost V 6 bases and J 1 base; bases outside gene matches: 8. The CDR3 reads CSVADGTENTEAFF. In nucleotides, the CDR3 is TGCAGCGTCGCAGACGGGACAGAGAACACTGAAGCTTTCTTT.

The rearrangement links TRBV6-2 or TRBV6-3 to TRBJ1-5; TRBD1 might be the D (5 bases). V was cut by 2 bases and J by 4 bases, with 12 bases left in between. CDR3 length: 15 amino acids. In germline, CDR1 is MNHEY, CDR2 SVGEGT. As DNA, the CDR3 is TGTGCCAGCAGTTACCTTAGGGGTGGAAATCAGCCCCAGCATTTT. Protein sequence: CASSYLRGGNQPQHF.

This chain connects TRBV7-8 to TRBJ2-1, with 14 bases lining up with TRBD2. CDR3 length: 16 amino acids. Trimming took 7 bases from V and 5 from J; bases not matched to a gene: 7. Germline CDR1 SGHVS, CDR2 FQNEAQ. DNA for the CDR3: TGTGCCAGCACGACTAGCGGGAGGGCCAAGCACAATGAGCAGTTCTTC. Protein: CASTTSGRAKHNEQFF.

CDR3 DNA: TGTGCCAGCTCAGGGAAGGGGGAACAGCCCCAGCATTTT. Amino acids: CASSGKGEQPQHF. The chain is built from TRBV18 and TRBJ1-5, with D possibly matching TRBD1 (6 bases). In germline, CDR1 is KGHSH, CDR2 LQKENI. Trimming shortened V by 5 bases and J by 7 bases, and 12 bases separated the two germline ends. The CDR3 sequence is 13 residues long.

This chain joins TRBV9 and TRBJ2-3; D call uncertain. The CDR3 runs 14 residues. Germline V gene sequence: CDR1 SGDLS, CDR2 YYNGEE. V was trimmed by 2 bases and J by 4 bases, leaving 11 bases between them. CDR3 protein: CASSVWAPADTQYF. As DNA, the CDR3 is TGTGCCAGCAGCGTTTGGGCTCCCGCAGATACGCAGTATTTT.

The chain is built from TRBV21-1 and TRBJ1-1. TRBV21-1 is designated a pseudogene. The CDR3 sequence is 16 residues long. The CDR3 spells CASSKGEGRMNTEAFF. The CDR3 DNA reads as TGTGCCAGCAGCAAAGGGGAGGGACGGATGAACACTGAAGCTTTCTTT.

About this clone itself: The sample contains more than one DNA sequence encoding this CDR3. The genes are TRBV12-3 or TRBV12-4 and TRBJ2-7, with TRBD1 matching 8 bases. Trimming cost V 5 bases and J 3 bases; bases outside gene matches: 3. The CDR3 loop spans 13 amino acids. The CDR3 DNA sequence: TGTGCCAGCAGTCTTGGACAGGGCTACGAGCAGTACTTC. Protein sequence: CASSLGQGYEQYF.

The count of this clone is one. This rearrangement joins TRBV30 to TRBJ2-1, with TRBD2 matching over 12 bases. The CDR3 is made up of 15 amino acids. The ends lost 3 bases at V and 9 bases at J; junction bases unmatched: 9. The V gene's germline CDR1 is GTSNPN and CDR2 SVGIG (reference sequence). CDR3 protein: CAWRLTSGSVGEQFF. CDR3 sequence (DNA): TGTGCCTGGAGGCTGACTAGCGGGAGTGTGGGTGAGCAGTTCTTC.

This chain joins TRBV7-9 and TRBJ1-3; the D is unclear. Germline CDR1 is SEHNR and CDR2 is FQNEAQ (reference sequence). This CDR3 contains 11 residues. With 8 bases removed from V and 6 bases from J, the gap between germline ends came to 8 bases. DNA of the CDR3: TGTGCCAGCCGAGAGGAAAACACCATATATTTT. Translation: CASREENTIYF.

This chain joins TRBV19 and TRBJ1-5, with TRBD1 identical over 7 bases. The CDR3 is 16 residues long. Germline V gene lookup returns CDR1 LNHDA and CDR2 SQIVND (reference sequence). The V segment lost 3 bases and the J segment 5 bases; nucleotides outside the gene matches: 10. Written as DNA, the CDR3 is TGTGCCAGTAGTATCAGGCAGGGGGGATCGGATCAGCCCCAGCATTTT. It specifies CASSIRQGGSDQPQHF. Using reference TRBV19 and TRBJ1-5 for the parts outside the CDR3, the full variable domain is DGGITQSPKYLFRKEGQNVTLSCEQNLNHDAMYWYRQDPGQGLRLIYYSQIVNDFQKGDIAEGYSVSREKKESFPLTVTSAQKNPTAFYLCASSIRQGGSDQPQHFGDGTRLSIL.